The clone carrying this TCR beta chain was seen at least ten times. Its antigen is unidentified. Uncontrolled infection, other autoimmune disease, pregnancy and lactation each barred patients from inclusion. Clinicians diagnosed patients from clinical symptoms, serum thyroxine and TRAb, thyroid ultrasound and orbital computed tomography. The sample comes from a study of T cells in Graves' hyperthyroidism and ophthalmopathy. Whole-study findings and limits: The model's output predicted ophthalmopathy at a median of around 6.9 months prior to onset. Blood also held most thyroid clonotypes expanded beyond 0.001.

TCR beta CDR3 sequences were amplified from RNA transcripts. During a first-round RT-PCR of the TCR CDR3, the HTBI primer set was used. TCRdb ran MiXCR on the multiplex PCR reads and lists one entry per CDR3 protein. Of under 450,000 distinct CDR3 sequences in the sample, 15% to 19% were seen once. V was cut by 10 bases and J by 4 bases, with 15 bases left in between. The CDR3 is 13 residues long. Germline CDR1 SNHLY, CDR2 FYNNEI. The TCR originated in a young woman with Graves' hyperthyroidism. The chain couples TRBV2 to TRBJ2-3; a possible D gene is TRBD2 (7 bases). The sample consisted of blood. The CDR3 region is CANGGGVADTQYF. Here the CDR3 DNA reads TGTGCCAACGGAGGGGGGGTGGCAGATACGCAGTATTTT. The entire variable domain, with the rest obtained from reference TRBV2 and TRBJ2-3, is as follows: EPEVTQTPSHQVTQMGQEVILRCVPISNHLYFYWYRQILGQKVEFLVSFYNNEISEKSEIFDDQFSVERPDGSNFTLKIRSTKLEDSAMYFCANGGGVADTQYFGPGTRLTVL.